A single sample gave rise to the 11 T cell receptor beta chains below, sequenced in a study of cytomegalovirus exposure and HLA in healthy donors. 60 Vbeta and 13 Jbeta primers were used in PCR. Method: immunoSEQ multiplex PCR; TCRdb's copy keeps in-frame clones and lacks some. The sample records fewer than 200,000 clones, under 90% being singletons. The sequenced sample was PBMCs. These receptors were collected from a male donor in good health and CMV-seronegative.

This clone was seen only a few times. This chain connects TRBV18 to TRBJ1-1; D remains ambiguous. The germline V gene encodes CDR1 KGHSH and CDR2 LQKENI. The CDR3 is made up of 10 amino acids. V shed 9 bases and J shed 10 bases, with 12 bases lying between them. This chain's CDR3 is CASYPIGAFF. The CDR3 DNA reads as TGTGCCAGTTACCCCATCGGAGCTTTCTTT.

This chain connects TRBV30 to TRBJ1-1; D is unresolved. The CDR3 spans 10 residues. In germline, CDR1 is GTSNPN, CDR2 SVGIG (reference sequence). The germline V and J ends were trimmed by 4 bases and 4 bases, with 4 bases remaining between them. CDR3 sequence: CAWISTEAFF. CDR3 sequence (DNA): TGTGCCTGGATTAGCACTGAAGCTTTCTTT.

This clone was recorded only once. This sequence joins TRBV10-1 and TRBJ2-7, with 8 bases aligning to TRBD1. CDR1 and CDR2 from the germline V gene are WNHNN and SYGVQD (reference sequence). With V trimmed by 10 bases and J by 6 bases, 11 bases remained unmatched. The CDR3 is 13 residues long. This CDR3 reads CATQRTGMVEQYF. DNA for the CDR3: TGCGCCACCCAAAGGACAGGGATGGTCGAGCAGTACTTC.

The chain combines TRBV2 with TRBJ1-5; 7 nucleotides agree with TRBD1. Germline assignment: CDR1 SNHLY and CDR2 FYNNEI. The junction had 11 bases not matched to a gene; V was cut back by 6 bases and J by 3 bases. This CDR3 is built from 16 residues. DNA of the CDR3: TGTGCCAGCAGGAAGACAGGGATGATGCCCAATCAGCCCCAGCATTTT. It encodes CASRKTGMMPNQPQHF.

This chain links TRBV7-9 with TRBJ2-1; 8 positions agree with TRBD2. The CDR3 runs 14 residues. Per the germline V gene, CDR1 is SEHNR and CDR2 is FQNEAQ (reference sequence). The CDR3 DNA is TGTGCATCCTCCACGGGAGGGCCCTACAATGAGCAGTTCTTC. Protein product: CASSTGGPYNEQFF.

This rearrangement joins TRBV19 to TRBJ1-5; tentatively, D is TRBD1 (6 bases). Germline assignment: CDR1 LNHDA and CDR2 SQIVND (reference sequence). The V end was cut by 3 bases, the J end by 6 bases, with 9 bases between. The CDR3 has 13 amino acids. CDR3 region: CASSIQGRQPQHF. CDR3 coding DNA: TGTGCCAGTAGTATTCAGGGGCGTCAGCCCCAGCATTTT. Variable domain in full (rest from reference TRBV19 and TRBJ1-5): DGGITQSPKYLFRKEGQNVTLSCEQNLNHDAMYWYRQDPGQGLRLIYYSQIVNDFQKGDIAEGYSVSREKKESFPLTVTSAQKNPTAFYLCASSIQGRQPQHFGDGTRLSIL.

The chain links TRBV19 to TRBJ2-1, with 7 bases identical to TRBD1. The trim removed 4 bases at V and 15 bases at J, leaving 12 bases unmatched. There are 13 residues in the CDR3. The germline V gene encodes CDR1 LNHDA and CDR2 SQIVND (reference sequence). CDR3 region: CASSTLGTAFGFF. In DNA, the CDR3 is TGTGCCAGTAGTACACTAGGGACAGCCTTTGGGTTCTTC.

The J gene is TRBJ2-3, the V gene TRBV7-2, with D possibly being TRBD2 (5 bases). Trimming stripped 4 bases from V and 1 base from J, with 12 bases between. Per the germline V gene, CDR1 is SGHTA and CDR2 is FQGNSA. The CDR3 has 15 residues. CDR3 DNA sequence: TGTGCCAGCAGCTCCGGCGTGAGGGGCACAGATACGCAGTATTTT. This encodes CASSSGVRGTDTQYF.

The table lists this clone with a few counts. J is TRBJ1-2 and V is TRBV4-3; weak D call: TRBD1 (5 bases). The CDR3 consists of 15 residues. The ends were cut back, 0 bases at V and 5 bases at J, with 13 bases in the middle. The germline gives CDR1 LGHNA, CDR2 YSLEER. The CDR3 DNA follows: TGCGCCAGCAGCCAAGAGGGCCAGGGATTTTATGGCTACACCTTC. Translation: CASSQEGQGFYGYTF.

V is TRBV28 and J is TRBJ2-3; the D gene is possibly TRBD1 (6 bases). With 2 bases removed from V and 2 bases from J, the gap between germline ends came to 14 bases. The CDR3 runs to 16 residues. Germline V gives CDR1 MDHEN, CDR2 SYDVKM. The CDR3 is CASSLAGTRNTDTQYF. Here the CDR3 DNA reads TGTGCCAGCAGTTTAGCCGGGACAAGAAACACAGATACGCAGTATTTT.

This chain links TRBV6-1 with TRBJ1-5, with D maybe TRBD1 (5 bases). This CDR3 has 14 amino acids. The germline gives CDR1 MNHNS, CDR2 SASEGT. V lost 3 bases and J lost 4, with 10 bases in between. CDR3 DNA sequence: TGTGCCAGCAGTGATGGGGGGGTAAATCAGCCCCAGCATTTT. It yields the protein CASSDGGVNQPQHF.